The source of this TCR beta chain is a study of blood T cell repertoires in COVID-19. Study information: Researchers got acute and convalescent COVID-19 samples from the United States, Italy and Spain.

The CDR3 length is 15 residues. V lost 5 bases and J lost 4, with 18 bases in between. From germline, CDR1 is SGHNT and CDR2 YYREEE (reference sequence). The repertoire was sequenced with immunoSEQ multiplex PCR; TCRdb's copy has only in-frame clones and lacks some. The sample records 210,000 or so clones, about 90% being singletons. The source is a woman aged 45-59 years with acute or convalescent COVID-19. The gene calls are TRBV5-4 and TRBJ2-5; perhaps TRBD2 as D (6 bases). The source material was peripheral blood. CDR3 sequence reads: CASRAGTEAPETQYF. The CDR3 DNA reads TGTGCCAGCAGGGCCGGGACTGAGGCCCCAGAGACCCAGTACTTC.